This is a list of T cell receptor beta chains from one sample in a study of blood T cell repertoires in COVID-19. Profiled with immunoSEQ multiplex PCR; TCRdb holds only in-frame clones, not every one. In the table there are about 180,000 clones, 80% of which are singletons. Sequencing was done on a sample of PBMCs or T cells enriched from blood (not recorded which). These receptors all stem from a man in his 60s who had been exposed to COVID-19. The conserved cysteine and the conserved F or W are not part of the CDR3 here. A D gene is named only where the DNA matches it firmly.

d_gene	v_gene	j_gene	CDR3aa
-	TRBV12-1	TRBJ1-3	ASSRGLVYGNTIY
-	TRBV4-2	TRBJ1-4	ASSQDISLQGSNEKLF
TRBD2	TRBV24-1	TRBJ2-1	ATSESAGGIGDEQF
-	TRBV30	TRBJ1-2	AWSKRGNGYT
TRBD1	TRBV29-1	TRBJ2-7	SVKQGAIYEQY
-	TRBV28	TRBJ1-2	AVWGEINYGYT
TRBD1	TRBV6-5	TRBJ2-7	ASRLGQGLYEQY
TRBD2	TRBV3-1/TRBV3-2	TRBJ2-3	ASSQDPAVAGRTDTQY
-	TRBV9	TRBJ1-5	ASSVDSYSNQPQH
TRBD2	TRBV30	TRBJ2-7	AWTPGGTTTYEQY
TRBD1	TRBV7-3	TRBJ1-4	ASSRDRGGEKLF
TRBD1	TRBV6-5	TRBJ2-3	AGQGGGPTDTQY
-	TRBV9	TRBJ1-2	ASSVGGRAYGYGYT
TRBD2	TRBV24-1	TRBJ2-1	ATSDSLAGGHEQF
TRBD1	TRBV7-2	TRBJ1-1	ASSLDRGGEAF
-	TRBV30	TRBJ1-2	AWSTRNYGYT
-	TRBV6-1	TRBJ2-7	ASSEDLSTAYEQY
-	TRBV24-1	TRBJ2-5	ATSDRRGLQETQY
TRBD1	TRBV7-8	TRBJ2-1	ASSLGAGGGYNEQF
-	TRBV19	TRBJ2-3	ASSIRLDTQY
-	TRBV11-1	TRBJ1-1	ASSWPGLGNTEAF
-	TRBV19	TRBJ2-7	ASSNLVNYEQY
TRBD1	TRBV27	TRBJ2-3	ASSTGDRAADTQY
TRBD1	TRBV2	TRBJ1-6	ASSERTGVSPLH
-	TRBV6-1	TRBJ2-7	ASSEGRGRTYEQY
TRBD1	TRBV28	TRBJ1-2	ASNQGQASYGYT
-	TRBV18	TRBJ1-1	ASSPFGQMNTEAF
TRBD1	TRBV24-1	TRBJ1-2	ATSDLRDSRGDYGYT
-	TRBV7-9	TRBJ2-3	ASSLAGRTDTQY
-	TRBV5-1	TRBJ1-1	ASSLVFPGNTEAF